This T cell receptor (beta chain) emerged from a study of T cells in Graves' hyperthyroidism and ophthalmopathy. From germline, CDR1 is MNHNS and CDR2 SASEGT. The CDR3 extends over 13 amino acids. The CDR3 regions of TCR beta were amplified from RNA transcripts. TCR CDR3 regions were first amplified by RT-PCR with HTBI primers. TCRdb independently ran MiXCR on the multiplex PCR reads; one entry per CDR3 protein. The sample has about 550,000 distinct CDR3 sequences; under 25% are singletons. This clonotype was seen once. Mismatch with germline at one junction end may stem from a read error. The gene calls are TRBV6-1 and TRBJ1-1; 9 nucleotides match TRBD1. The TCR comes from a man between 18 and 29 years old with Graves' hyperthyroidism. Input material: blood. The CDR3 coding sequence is TGTGCCAGCAGTGACGGGGACAGGGCTGAAGATTTCTTT. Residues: CASSDGDRAEDFF.